Shown below are 20 T cell receptor beta chains from a single sample sequenced in a study of post-analysis software for immune sequencing data (dated by TCRdb to the mid-2010s). Study-level results and caveats: About five TRBV segments, including TRBV5-6, TRBV5-1 and TRBV20-1, were significantly more frequent in patients than controls.

The method was PCR. Sequencing instrument: Illumina HiSeq 2500. To reduce PCR and sequencing biases, unique molecular identifiers were built into the TCR beta cDNA libraries. Using fastp at Q25 and MiXCR, TCRdb reprocessed the public reads and kept productive beta chains. Entries are consolidated by CDR3 protein sequence, retaining the most common genes and DNA. The sample table holds approximately 400,000 distinct CDR3 sequences, of which less than 35% were seen once. The ten top clones hold roughly an eighth of the sample. Their antigen targets remain unknown. Sequencing was carried out using blood. The receptors stem from a girl between 5 and 17 years old with multiple sclerosis.

The genes are TRBV4-3 and TRBJ1-6; 9 bases line up with TRBD1. The J segment lost 7 bases and the V segment lost 4 bases, leaving 5 bases of the junction unmatched. Germline CDR1 LGHNA, CDR2 YSLEER. This CDR3 contains 15 residues. The CDR3 sequence is CASSPYRGPNSPLHF. In DNA, the CDR3 is TGCGCCAGCAGCCCATACAGGGGGCCCAATTCACCCCTCCACTTT.

The chain's CDR3 is CASSGPLPGTQYF. The DNA of the CDR3 is TGTGCCAGCAGTGGGCCCCTCCCGGGGACGCAGTATTTT. The rearrangement links TRBV6-1 to TRBJ2-3, with a possible D match to TRBD2 (5 bases). V was shortened by 4 bases and J by 9 bases, with 14 bases between the two germline ends. The germline CDR1 and CDR2 sequences are MNHNS and SASEGT. This CDR3 contains 13 residues.

The table lists this clonotype with a few counts. The chain combines TRBV10-3 with TRBJ2-7; D might be TRBD2 (6 bases). V lost 0 bases and J 5 bases, leaving 26 bases between the germline ends. In germline, CDR1 is ENHRY, CDR2 SYGVKD. The CDR3 sequence is 19 residues long. The CDR3 loop reads CAISESRGPTPKHTNEQYF. CDR3 DNA sequence: TGTGCCATCAGTGAGTCGCGGGGACCGACACCCAAGCATACGAACGAGCAGTACTTC.

This clonotype has a count of ten or more. This sequence joins TRBV29-1 and TRBJ1-4, with TRBD1 identical over 9 bases. The germline V gene has CDR1 SQVTM and CDR2 ANQGSEA. V lost 7 bases, J lost 8 bases, and 5 bases stayed unmatched. CDR3 size: 12 residues. CDR3 region: CSGGQGGEKLFF. The CDR3 nucleotides read TGCAGCGGGGGACAGGGAGGCGAAAAACTGTTTTTT.

This clonotype was detected many times. The genes are TRBV9 and TRBJ2-5, with D maybe TRBD2 (6 bases). Trimming took 4 bases from V and 5 from J, leaving 18 bases between them. The CDR3 extends over 15 amino acids. Germline V CDR1 and CDR2: SGDLS, YYNGEE. DNA of the CDR3: TGTGCCAGCAGCATCGCTAGCGATTCGGTGGAGACCCAGTACTTC. It yields the protein CASSIASDSVETQYF.

Only a few counts were recorded for this clonotype. The chain uses TRBV5-1 and TRBJ2-5; 14 positions agree with TRBD2. V trimming: 0 bases; J trimming: 1 base; junction bases outside the gene matches: 11. CDR3 length equals 20 residues. From germline, CDR1 is SGHRS and CDR2 YFSETQ. The CDR3 coding sequence is TGCGCCAGCAGCTTGGCTGTCGGACTAGCGGGGGGACGCCTCCAAGAGACCCAGTACTTC. This codes for CASSLAVGLAGGRLQETQYF. Complete variable domain (other parts from reference TRBV5-1 and TRBJ2-5): KAGVTQTPRYLIKTRGQQVTLSCSPISGHRSVSWYQQTPGQGLQFLFEYFSETQRNKGNFPGRFSGRQFSNSRSEMNVSTLELGDSALYLCASSLAVGLAGGRLQETQYFGPGTRLLVL.

The rearrangement links TRBV20-1 to TRBJ1-1, with TRBD1 as a possible D gene (5 bases). V was trimmed by 1 base and J by 3 bases, leaving 15 bases between them. The germline gives CDR1 DFQATT, CDR2 SNEGSKA (reference sequence). The CDR3 consists of 15 residues. The CDR3 DNA sequence: TGCAGTGCTAGAGCAGATTCGGGGGGGTACACTGAAGCTTTCTTT. Its translation: CSARADSGGYTEAFF.

For this clonotype: An end of the junction does not agree with germline; a read error may underlie this. The chain employs TRBV14 and TRBJ2-2, with unresolved D. The CDR3 sequence is 12 residues long. Germline assignment: CDR1 SGHDN and CDR2 FVKESK. The CDR3 loop reads CTSSQDAGELFF. The CDR3 DNA follows: TGTACCAGCAGCCAAGATGCCGGGGAGCTGTTTTTT.

The chain is built from TRBV5-1 and TRBJ1-3; D gene ambiguous. Germline V gene sequence: CDR1 SGHRS, CDR2 YFSETQ. The CDR3 loop spans 15 amino acids. Trimming pared 4 bases from V and 2 bases from J, leaving 13 bases between. CDR3 sequence (DNA): TGCGCCAGCAGCCCCGCTCCCGGGACTGGAAACACCATATATTTT. This sequence encodes CASSPAPGTGNTIYF.

V usage is TRBV7-9 and J usage is TRBJ1-1, with TRBD1 as a possible D gene (5 bases). Trimming took off 5 bases at V and 2 bases at J, with 12 bases between the two ends. CDR3 length equals 14 residues. CDR1 and CDR2 from the germline V gene are SEHNR and FQNEAQ (reference sequence). The CDR3 DNA follows: TGTGCCAGCAGCCAAAGAGGGACTAACACTGAAGCTTTCTTT. Its translation is CASSQRGTNTEAFF.

This chain links TRBV11-2 with TRBJ2-2; D tentatively fits TRBD1 or TRBD2 (5 bases each). V was shortened by 5 bases and J by 6 bases, with 19 bases between the two germline ends. This CDR3 comprises 16 residues. CDR1 and CDR2 (germline): SGHAT, FQNNGV. The CDR3 spells CASSHRNIQEAGELFF. The CDR3 nucleotides read TGTGCCAGCAGCCATAGGAATATACAGGAGGCCGGGGAGCTGTTTTTT.

The chain recombines TRBV11-2 with TRBJ1-6; no reliable D call. CDR3 size: 13 residues. Per the germline V gene, CDR1 is SGHAT and CDR2 is FQNNGV. Deletions cut 5 bases from V and 7 bases from J, with 9 bases between. Here the CDR3 reads CASSTQWNSPLHF. The CDR3 DNA reads as TGTGCCAGCAGCACACAGTGGAATTCACCCCTCCACTTT.

CDR3 sequence reads: CASSLIGLAVGYGYTF. CDR3 DNA sequence: TGCGCCAGCAGCCTCATTGGACTGGCCGTTGGCTATGGCTACACCTTC. The chain recombines TRBV4-1 with TRBJ1-2; no clear D gene. This CDR3 spans 16 amino acids. Germline values: CDR1 MGHRA, CDR2 YSYEKL. Trimming pared 4 bases from V and 4 bases from J, leaving 19 bases between.

This clonotype was recorded at least ten times. The chain employs TRBV4-3 and TRBJ2-6; no clear D. CDR1 is LGHNA, CDR2 YSLEER, per germline. V lost 1 base and J 2 bases, leaving 3 bases between the germline ends. CDR3 length: 14 amino acids. The CDR3 DNA reads as TGCGCCAGCAGCCAAGTTACTGGGGCCAACGTCCTGACTTTC. Translation: CASSQVTGANVLTF.

This clonotype was seen a few times. The chain couples TRBV5-1 to TRBJ2-1; 7 bases line up with TRBD1. CDR1 and CDR2 (germline): SGHRS, YFSETQ. The ends lost 4 bases at V and 8 bases at J; junction bases unmatched: 9. CDR3 length: 14 residues. Here the CDR3 DNA reads TGCGCCAGCAGCAGGGGCGGGCAGGGGGATGAGCAGTTCTTC. Translating gives CASSRGGQGDEQFF.

The chain is built from TRBV7-2 and TRBJ2-7, with D tentatively TRBD1 (5 bases). The germline CDR1 and CDR2 sequences are SGHTA and FQGNSA. V was cut by 5 bases and J by 3 bases, with 8 bases left in between. The length of the CDR3 is 12 residues. CDR3 sequence reads: CASSGADYEQYF. CDR3 nucleotides: TGTGCCAGCAGCGGGGCCGACTACGAGCAGTACTTC.

This clonotype was found a few times. The genes are TRBV27 and TRBJ2-7; D unresolved. V shed 8 bases and J shed 3 bases, with 20 bases lying between them. The germline gives CDR1 MNHEY, CDR2 SMNVEV (reference sequence). CDR3 size: 15 residues. CDR3 region: CASGKLGDTVYEQYF. Here the CDR3 DNA reads TGTGCCAGCGGCAAACTTGGGGATACGGTCTACGAGCAGTACTTC.

This clonotype was picked up a small number of times. CDR3 DNA: TGTGCCAGCAGTGAAGCCTTGGGACGGGGCACAGATACGCAGTATTTT. Translation gives CASSEALGRGTDTQYF. The chain links TRBV2 to TRBJ2-3; perhaps D is TRBD1 or TRBD2 (5 bases each). This CDR3 comprises 16 residues. Germline V gene data show CDR1 as SNHLY and CDR2 as FYNNEI. Trimming stripped 0 bases from V and 1 base from J, with 11 bases between.

This clonotype was seen more than once but under ten times. The rearrangement uses TRBV12-3 or TRBV12-4 and TRBJ2-6; TRBD1 matches at 7 bases. The CDR3 spans 14 residues. J lost 2 bases, V lost 7 bases, and 2 bases had no gene match. CDR3 nucleotides: TGTGCCAGCACAGACAGGGCTGGGGCCAACGTCCTGACTTTC. Its protein product is CASTDRAGANVLTF.

This clonotype was found many times. V gene TRBV12-3 or TRBV12-4 combines with J gene TRBJ2-7; TRBD1 matches at 10 bases. Trimming removed 6 bases from V and 2 bases from J; junction bases left unmatched: 10. This CDR3 comprises 16 residues. CDR3 nucleotides: TGTGCCAGCAGGGCCGGGACAGGGGATGGGACCTACGAGCAGTACTTC. This sequence encodes CASRAGTGDGTYEQYF.